The 5 T cell receptor beta chains presented below share a single source sample, sequenced in a study of blood T cell repertoires in COVID-19. Sequencing was performed with immunoSEQ multiplex PCR; in TCRdb, only in-frame clones are kept and a portion is missing. Of about 67,000 clones in the sample, around 88% were seen once. The sample taken for sequencing was peripheral blood. The receptors were sampled from a woman older than 75 with acute or convalescent COVID-19.

This chain links TRBV9 with TRBJ2-3; D is possibly TRBD2 (5 bases). Germline loops: CDR1 SGDLS, CDR2 YYNGEE. V shed 0 bases and J shed 2 bases, with 13 bases lying between them. The length of the CDR3 is 16 residues. As DNA, the CDR3 is TGTGCCAGCAGCGTAGGTCCCAGCGGCTCCACAGATACGCAGTATTTT. As protein: CASSVGPSGSTDTQYF.

The chain carries TRBV3-1 (or the pseudogene TRBV3-2) and TRBJ1-4, with D tentatively TRBD1 (5 bases). Trimming stripped 5 bases from V and 10 bases from J, with 20 bases between. The CDR3 consists of 15 residues. Germline CDR1 reads LGHDT; CDR2 reads YNNKEL (reference sequence). CDR3 amino acids: CASSGGGGFGRKLFF. In nucleotides, the CDR3 is TGTGCCAGCAGCGGCGGGGGGGGATTCGGGCGAAAACTGTTTTTT.

The chain links TRBV27 to TRBJ2-7, with 7 bases matching TRBD1. After removal of 6 bases from V and 4 bases from J, the junction contained 6 bases not matched to a gene. CDR1 MNHEY and CDR2 SMNVEV come from the germline V gene (reference sequence). The CDR3 extends over 13 amino acids. CDR3 sequence reads: CASRSMDRYEQYF. The DNA for the CDR3 is TGTGCCAGCAGATCGATGGACAGGTACGAGCAGTACTTC.

The chain is built from TRBV6-6 and TRBJ2-7; TRBD1 agrees at 10 bases. V was pared by 0 bases and J by 6 bases, with 8 bases of the junction left unmatched. The V gene's germline CDR1 is MNHNY and CDR2 SVGAGI (reference sequence). The CDR3 is made up of 16 amino acids. The CDR3 region has the DNA TGTGCCAGCAGTTACTCGCCCACCGGGACAGGGGTCGAGCAGTACTTC. Its protein is CASSYSPTGTGVEQYF.

The chain combines TRBV5-1 with TRBJ2-2; D is ambiguous. There are 16 residues in the CDR3. Trimming shortened V by 4 bases and J by 0 bases, and 13 bases separated the two germline ends. Germline V gene lookup returns CDR1 SGHRS and CDR2 YFSETQ. The CDR3, as DNA: TGCGCCAGCAGCCTATACCCCCCGGCGAACACCGGGGAGCTGTTTTTT. It yields the protein CASSLYPPANTGELFF.